These 21 T cell receptor beta chains originate from one sample sequenced in a study of patients and donors after allogeneic stem cell transplantation. TCRdb recomputed calls from the RT-PCR reads with MiXCR, one row per CDR3 protein. The sample lists 200,000 to 250,000 distinct CDR3 sequences; roughly 15% were seen once. The sample consisted of blood, either unsorted or a sorted T cell fraction (not recorded which). Receptors originate from a human donor who was either an allogeneic HSCT recipient or a stem cell or donor lymphocyte infusion donor (not recorded which). It is not recorded whose cells these are; they may come from a transplant donor.

This clonotype has at least ten counts. The V call is TRBV20-1, the J call TRBJ2-3; D assignment may be TRBD1 or TRBD2 (5 bases each). CDR1 and CDR2 from the germline V gene are DFQATT and SNEGSKA (reference sequence). Trimming stripped 6 bases from V and 6 bases from J, with 22 bases between. The CDR3 extends over 15 amino acids. For the CDR3, the DNA is TGCAGTGCGACGGATAGGGACGGAGGTCTGGATACGCAGTATTTT. Amino acid sequence: CSATDRDGGLDTQYF.

This clonotype was counted at least ten times. The chain combines TRBV30 with TRBJ2-1, with D perhaps matching TRBD1 or TRBD2 (5 bases each). Per the germline V gene, CDR1 is GTSNPN and CDR2 is SVGIG (reference sequence). V gave up 1 base and J gave up 0 bases, with 16 bases separating them. The CDR3 loop spans 17 amino acids. The CDR3 DNA follows: TGTGCCTGGAGTGACTTTTCGGGGCAATACTCCTACAATGAGCAGTTCTTC. Its protein product is CAWSDFSGQYSYNEQFF.

The V and J genes are TRBV29-1 and TRBJ1-2; 9 bases fit TRBD1. The CDR3 length is 13 residues. CDR1 and CDR2 (germline): SQVTM, ANQGSEA. Unmatched junction bases numbered 6, after V lost 4 bases and J lost 6 bases. CDR3 in amino acids: CSVVDRTGDGYTF. CDR3 sequence (DNA): TGCAGCGTTGTTGATAGGACAGGGGATGGCTACACCTTC.

The chain combines TRBV29-1 with TRBJ2-7, with 8 bases lining up with TRBD1. Trimming took 6 bases from V and 5 from J; bases not matched to a gene: 9. There are 13 residues in the CDR3. CDR1 is SQVTM and CDR2 is ANQGSEA in the germline V gene. The CDR3 reads CSVAPGGPNEQYF. CDR3 coding DNA: TGCAGCGTGGCTCCAGGGGGCCCGAACGAGCAGTACTTC.

This chain connects TRBV3-1 to TRBJ2-1, with TRBD1 as a possible D gene (6 bases). Between the trimmed V and J ends, which lost 3 bases and 12 bases, there was a span of 15 bases. Germline CDR1 and CDR2: LGHDT and YNNKEL (reference sequence). The CDR3 extends over 13 amino acids. CDR3 loop: CASSQGTGLWQFF. In nucleotides, the CDR3 is TGTGCCAGCAGCCAGGGTACAGGGTTATGGCAGTTCTTC.

This clonotype was seen more than once but under ten times. The chain recombines TRBV20-1 with TRBJ1-1; D unresolved. CDR1 and CDR2 (germline): DFQATT, SNEGSKA (reference sequence). V shed 0 bases and J shed 1 base, with 12 bases lying between them. The CDR3 is 15 residues long. The CDR3, as DNA: TGCAGTGCTAGAGATCCCCCCAGTGGGAACACTGAAGCTTTCTTT. Protein: CSARDPPSGNTEAFF.

The V call is TRBV6-1, the J call TRBJ2-7, with TRBD2 matching 12 bases. The junction had 8 bases not matched to a gene; V was cut back by 8 bases and J by 6 bases. This CDR3 spans 14 amino acids. The germline gives CDR1 MNHNS, CDR2 SASEGT. The CDR3 loop reads CASCTSGGLSEQYF. The CDR3 coding sequence is TGTGCCAGCTGTACTAGCGGGGGGTTGAGCGAGCAGTACTTC.

This clonotype was picked up many times. The rearrangement links TRBV7-2 to TRBJ1-6, with D unresolved. V was clipped by 5 bases and J by 2 bases, with 10 bases between them. There are 15 residues in the CDR3. The germline gives CDR1 SGHTA, CDR2 FQGNSA. The CDR3 nucleotides read TGTGCCAGCAGCAACGACGACGCCTATAATTCACCCCTCCACTTT. This sequence encodes CASSNDDAYNSPLHF.

Only a few counts were recorded for this clonotype. V usage is TRBV4-1 and J usage is TRBJ1-6; no reliable D call. The CDR3 is made up of 16 amino acids. Trimming left V 3 bases short and J 5 bases short, with 14 bases between. Germline lookup yields CDR1 MGHRA and CDR2 YSYEKL. The CDR3 spells CASSQVGSGNNSPLHF. In DNA, the CDR3 is TGCGCCAGCAGCCAGGTGGGGTCGGGGAATAATTCACCCCTCCACTTT.

This rearrangement joins TRBV5-1 to TRBJ2-1; 9 nucleotides align to TRBD1. Germline CDR1 and CDR2: SGHRS and YFSETQ. The ends lost 7 bases at V and 9 bases at J; junction bases unmatched: 11. The CDR3 loop spans 14 amino acids. The CDR3 nucleotides are TGCGCCAGCTACCGGGACAGGGCATTCAGTGAGCAGTTCTTC. It codes for CASYRDRAFSEQFF. The whole variable domain, filled in from reference TRBV5-1 and TRBJ2-1, reads KAGVTQTPRYLIKTRGQQVTLSCSPISGHRSVSWYQQTPGQGLQFLFEYFSETQRNKGNFPGRFSGRQFSNSRSEMNVSTLELGDSALYLCASYRDRAFSEQFFGPGTRLTVL.

In its sample, this clonotype was seen once. This chain uses TRBV5-8 with TRBJ2-5; D remains ambiguous. The CDR3 extends over 15 amino acids. Germline assignment: CDR1 SGHTS and CDR2 YDEGEE. Trimming took 4 bases from V and 5 from J, leaving 18 bases between them. The CDR3 DNA reads TGTGCCAGCAGCCCCCGGGCCAGCAGGCTCGAGACCCAGTACTTC. Translation gives CASSPRASRLETQYF.

This sequence joins TRBV5-1 and TRBJ2-5, with 13 bases that match TRBD2. From germline, CDR1 is SGHRS and CDR2 YFSETQ. CDR3 size: 16 residues. The V and J ends lost 3 bases and 5 bases, in that order; junction bases with no gene match: 7. CDR3 in DNA: TGCGCCAGCAGCTCAACGACTAGCGGGGGGAGGGAGACCCAGTACTTC. Translation: CASSSTTSGGRETQYF.

The chain joins TRBV4-2 to TRBJ2-1, with TRBD1 matching 7 bases. Trimming at V came to 0 bases and at J to 12 bases, leaving 5 bases not matched to a gene. This CDR3 comprises 13 residues. Germline-derived CDR1 and CDR2 are LGHNA and YNFKEQ. CDR3 DNA: TGTGCCAGCAGCCAAGATGAGGGACAGTCGCAGTTCTTC. Translation gives CASSQDEGQSQFF.

The V call is TRBV5-1, the J call TRBJ2-7, with 7 bases matching TRBD1. The CDR3 runs to 16 residues. J lost 3 bases, V lost 2 bases, and 11 bases had no gene match. Germline V gene lookup returns CDR1 SGHRS and CDR2 YFSETQ. CDR3 amino acids: CASSFGPDRASYEQYF. The DNA for the CDR3 is TGCGCCAGCAGCTTTGGGCCCGACAGGGCGAGCTACGAGCAGTACTTC.

This clonotype was seen repeatedly, ten times or more. V usage is TRBV6-5 and J usage is TRBJ1-1; a possible D gene is TRBD1 (5 bases). CDR1 and CDR2 (germline): MNHEY, SVGAGI. Trimming cost V 0 bases and J 7 bases, with 12 bases left between them. This CDR3 spans 14 amino acids. CDR3 sequence (DNA): TGTGCCAGCAGTTACTCTGGGTGGGGCCGTGAAGCTTTCTTT. Protein sequence: CASSYSGWGREAFF.

This clonotype was observed at least ten times. The chain couples TRBV10-3 to TRBJ1-1; a possible D gene is TRBD1 (5 bases). The CDR3 covers 14 residues. CDR1 and CDR2 from the germline V gene are ENHRY and SYGVKD. Trimming left V 6 bases short and J 6 bases short, with 17 bases between. This CDR3 reads CAISHRAGRAEAFF. As DNA, the CDR3 is TGTGCCATCAGCCATAGGGCGGGGCGAGCTGAAGCTTTCTTT.

Only a few counts were recorded for this clonotype. The gene calls are TRBV20-1 and TRBJ2-2; 7 positions match TRBD1. From germline, CDR1 is DFQATT and CDR2 SNEGSKA (reference sequence). This CDR3 contains 14 residues. Unmatched junction bases numbered 7, after V lost 3 bases and J lost 6 bases. CDR3 DNA: TGCAGTGCTAGCCCGAACCAGGGGGCCGGGGAGCTGTTTTTT. Residues: CSASPNQGAGELFF.

V gene TRBV30 combines with J gene TRBJ2-7; perhaps TRBD1 as D (5 bases). This CDR3 has 15 amino acids. Per germline, CDR1 GTSNPN and CDR2 SVGIG (reference sequence). Trimming took 5 bases from V and 7 from J, leaving 24 bases between them. CDR3 sequence (DNA): TGTGCCTGGGAAGGTGACAGCTTACTATCACGGGAGCAGTACTTC. It is translated as CAWEGDSLLSREQYF.

This clonotype showed up just a few times. The chain recombines TRBV12-3 or TRBV12-4 with TRBJ2-1; D might be TRBD1 (6 bases). The CDR3 is 15 amino acids. V shed 6 bases and J shed 0 bases, with 12 bases lying between them. This CDR3 is CASRTGQSSYNEQFF. The CDR3 DNA is TGTGCCAGCAGGACCGGACAGAGCTCCTACAATGAGCAGTTCTTC.

The gene calls are TRBV12-3 or TRBV12-4 and TRBJ2-5; maybe TRBD1 (6 bases). V was pared by 3 bases and J by 0 bases, with 11 bases between. CDR3 length: 15 amino acids. The CDR3, as DNA: TGTGCCAGCAGTTTCCCACAGGGCCACCAAGAGACCCAGTACTTC. Translating it yields CASSFPQGHQETQYF.

This clonotype was seen a few times. One end of the junction does not line up with germline, which may come from a read error. The chain links TRBV15 to TRBJ1-1; D might be TRBD1 (5 bases). CDR1 and CDR2 (germline): LNHNV, YYDKDF (reference sequence). The CDR3 length is 16 residues. CDR3 nucleotides: TGTGCCACCAGCAGAGATCCGGCAGGGAGTGGCACTGAAGTTTTCTTT. Its protein is CATSRDPAGSGTEVFF.